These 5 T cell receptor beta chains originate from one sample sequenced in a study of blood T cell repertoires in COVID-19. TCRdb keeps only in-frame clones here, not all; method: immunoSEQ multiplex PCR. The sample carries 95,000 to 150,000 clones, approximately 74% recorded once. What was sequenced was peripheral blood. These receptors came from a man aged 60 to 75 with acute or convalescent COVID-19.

The CDR3 reads CASRQQGTFSTGELFF. For the CDR3, the DNA is TGTGCCAGTAGGCAACAGGGTACATTTTCGACCGGGGAGCTGTTTTTT. The chain recombines TRBV19 with TRBJ2-2, with D tentatively TRBD1 (6 bases). V was cut by 6 bases and J by 5 bases, with 19 bases left in between. The CDR3 consists of 16 residues. Germline V lookup: CDR1 LNHDA, CDR2 SQIVND (reference sequence).

The chain's CDR3 is CAISDRVAGNQPQHF. CDR3 sequence (DNA): TGTGCCATCAGTGACCGGGTCGCCGGCAATCAGCCCCAGCATTTT. This chain connects TRBV10-3 to TRBJ1-5, with D uncertain. V was cut by 3 bases and J by 2 bases, with 11 bases left in between. Germline CDR1 is ENHRY and CDR2 is SYGVKD. This CDR3 is built from 15 residues.

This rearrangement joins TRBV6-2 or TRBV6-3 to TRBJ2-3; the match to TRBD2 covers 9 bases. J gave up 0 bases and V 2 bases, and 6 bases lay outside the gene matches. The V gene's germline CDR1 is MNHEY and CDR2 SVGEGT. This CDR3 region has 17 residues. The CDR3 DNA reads TGTGCCAGCAGTTACGGCGGGGGGGGGCCAAGCACAGATACGCAGTATTTT. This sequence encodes CASSYGGGGPSTDTQYF.

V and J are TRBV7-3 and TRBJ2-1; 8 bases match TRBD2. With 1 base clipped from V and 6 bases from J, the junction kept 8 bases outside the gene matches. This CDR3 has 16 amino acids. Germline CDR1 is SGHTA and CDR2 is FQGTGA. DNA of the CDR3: TGTGCCAGCAGCTTAATAGGGACTAGGGTTTTCAATGAGCAGTTCTTC. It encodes CASSLIGTRVFNEQFF.

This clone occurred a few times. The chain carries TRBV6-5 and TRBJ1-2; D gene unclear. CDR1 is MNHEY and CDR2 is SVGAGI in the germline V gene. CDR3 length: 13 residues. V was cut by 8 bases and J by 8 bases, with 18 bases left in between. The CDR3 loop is CASAMTPRGGYTF. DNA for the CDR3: TGTGCCAGCGCAATGACACCCCGTGGCGGCTACACCTTC.